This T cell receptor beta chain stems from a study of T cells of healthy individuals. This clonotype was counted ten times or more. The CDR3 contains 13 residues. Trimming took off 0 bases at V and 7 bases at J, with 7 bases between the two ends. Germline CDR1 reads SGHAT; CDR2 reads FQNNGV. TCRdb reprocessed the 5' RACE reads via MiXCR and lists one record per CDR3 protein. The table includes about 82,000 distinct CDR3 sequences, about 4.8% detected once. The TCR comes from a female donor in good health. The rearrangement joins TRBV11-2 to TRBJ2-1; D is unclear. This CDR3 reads CASSLDRSNEQFF. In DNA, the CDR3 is TGTGCCAGCAGCTTAGATCGGAGTAATGAGCAGTTCTTC.